These 10 T cell receptor beta chains originate from one sample sequenced in a study of blood T cells in healthy people across ages. A J-beta primer mix and a sample-barcoded 5' primer were used in a second PCR of about 7 to 12 cycles. TCRdb analysed the 5' RACE reads with MiXCR anew, one entry per CDR3 protein. Among about 840,000 distinct CDR3 sequences listed, 25% to 30% were seen once. Separately, the same data were catalogued under a study of T cells of mothers and their children.

Material for sequencing was blood. The receptors were gathered from a woman in her thirties or forties in good health.

This clonotype was detected ten times or more. This chain uses TRBV4-1 with TRBJ1-2; TRBD1 matches at 8 bases. The germline V gene has CDR1 MGHRA and CDR2 YSYEKL. The V segment lost 1 base and the J segment 4 bases; nucleotides outside the gene matches: 5. This CDR3 is built from 15 residues. CDR3 sequence: CASSQGGTGGYGYTF. In DNA, the CDR3 is TGCGCCAGCAGCCAAGGCGGGACAGGCGGCTATGGCTACACCTTC.

This clonotype was seen only once. The V call is TRBV18, the J call TRBJ2-1; 11 bases are a match to TRBD1. Germline V gene data show CDR1 as KGHSH and CDR2 as LQKENI. The CDR3 loop spans 16 amino acids. The V and J ends lost 4 bases and 7 bases, in that order; junction bases with no gene match: 9. This chain's CDR3 is CASSHPGTGGQNEQFF. CDR3 bases: TGTGCCAGCTCACACCCCGGGACAGGGGGGCAGAATGAGCAGTTCTTC.

J is TRBJ1-4 and V is TRBV12-5, with D unresolved. Trimming left V 3 bases short and J 10 bases short, with 18 bases between. The CDR3 consists of 15 residues. CDR1 is LGHNT and CDR2 is FRNRAP in the germline V gene. The chain's CDR3 is CASGLDFGRTRKLFF. DNA of the CDR3: TGTGCTAGTGGTTTAGATTTTGGACGGACGAGAAAACTGTTTTTT.

The CDR3 bases are TGCAGTGCTTCCAGGGGGCAGGGGGGCTACACCTTC. Translation gives CSASRGQGGYTF. This chain links TRBV20-1 with TRBJ1-2, with TRBD1 matching 8 bases. With 5 bases clipped from V and 8 bases from J, the junction kept 7 bases outside the gene matches. Germline values: CDR1 DFQATT, CDR2 SNEGSKA (reference sequence). CDR3 size: 12 residues.

This chain links TRBV7-2 with TRBJ1-5; D perhaps matches TRBD1 (5 bases). V lost 5 bases and J 3 bases, leaving 8 bases between the germline ends. Germline V gene sequence: CDR1 SGHTA, CDR2 FQGNSA. The CDR3 is made up of 13 amino acids. The CDR3 loop is CASSGQINQPQHF. In DNA form, the CDR3 reads TGTGCCAGCAGCGGACAAATCAATCAGCCCCAGCATTTT.

The table lists this clonotype with many counts. The junction shows a germline mismatch at one end, possibly a read error. V is TRBV11-2 and J is TRBJ2-3; no reliable D call. The CDR3 has 12 amino acids. Germline-derived CDR1 and CDR2 are SGHAT and FQNNGV. For the CDR3, the DNA is TGTGCCAGTAGCTTCTTTAGCGATACGCAGTATTTT. Amino acid sequence: CASSFFSDTQYF.

The table lists this clonotype with a few counts. This chain joins TRBV5-6 and TRBJ2-5, with TRBD2 as a possible D gene (7 bases). The last part of the DNA fits TRBJ2-7 better; the J call may be wrong. This CDR3 spans 14 amino acids. Germline V gene data show CDR1 as SGHDT and CDR2 as YYEEEE. The CDR3 nucleotides read TGTGCCAGCAGGTCACAGGGAGGGGGTCGCGAGCAGTACTTC. It is translated as CASRSQGGGREQYF.

At least ten counts were recorded for this clonotype. This chain links TRBV3-1 with TRBJ1-5; D is unresolved. Germline lookup yields CDR1 LGHDT and CDR2 YNNKEL (reference sequence). Trimming removed 4 bases from V and 4 bases from J, with 14 bases in between. The CDR3 sequence is 15 residues long. CDR3 nucleotide sequence: TGTGCCAGCAGCCCCCGGGAGGGTGGTAATCAGCCCCAGCATTTT. It codes for CASSPREGGNQPQHF.

This clonotype was seen many times. A read error may account for a junction end that differs from germline. The chain joins TRBV5-1 to TRBJ1-5; D is ambiguous. CDR1 is SGHRS, CDR2 YFSETQ, per germline. This CDR3 is built from 13 residues. The CDR3 region is CASSLALNQPQHF. The CDR3 DNA follows: TGTGCCAGCAGCTTGGCCTTAAATCAGCCCCAGCATTTT.

The CDR3 nucleotides are TGTGCCAGCAGCTTAGCTGGACTAGCGGTAAATGAGCAGTTCTTC. Protein product: CASSLAGLAVNEQFF. This chain connects TRBV13 to TRBJ2-1; 10 positions match TRBD2. V was pared by 1 base and J by 7 bases, with 4 bases of the junction left unmatched. The CDR3 is 15 amino acids. The V gene's germline CDR1 is PRHDT and CDR2 FYEKMQ (reference sequence).